This T cell receptor (beta chain) emerged from a study of Ad26.COV2.S vaccination and SARS-CoV-2 variants. General study points: Vaccinees reportedly had broad spike-specific CD8+ and CD4+ T cell responses. Individuals receiving vaccine had higher spike-specific TCR breadth than placebo recipients did. Vaccine and placebo groups showed comparable non-spike TCR breadth.

Method: immunoSEQ multiplex PCR; TCRdb's copy keeps in-frame clones and lacks some. Altogether some 190,000 clones are present, roughly nine tenths being singletons, with the ten largest covering about 5.9%. The V segment lost 5 bases and the J segment 4 bases; nucleotides outside the gene matches: 11. This CDR3 spans 16 amino acids. CDR1 SGHTA and CDR2 FQGTGA come from the germline V gene. This clone was observed a single time. Its cognate antigen is unknown. The chain employs TRBV7-3 and TRBJ1-1; 9 bases fit TRBD1. The source of this sequence is a human donor who had recovered from COVID-19. The sequenced sample was peripheral blood, obtained after recovery from COVID-19. The DNA for the CDR3 is TGTGCCAGCAGCCTGGGACAGGGTGCGTGGGGCACTGAAGCTTTCTTT. Translation: CASSLGQGAWGTEAFF.